These T cell receptor beta chains were read from a single sample in a study of early T cells in non-severe SARS-CoV-2 infection. A single record per CDR3 protein comes from TCRdb applying MiXCR to the 5' RACE reads. The sample holds some 77,000 distinct CDR3 sequences, around 12% seen once. Sample: whole blood, taken at baseline. Source of these receptors: an adult who was a healthcare worker with PCR-confirmed SARS-CoV-2 infection or an uninfected control (not recorded which). The donor label of this sample is uncertain. Both conserved end residues are part of each CDR3. Each record gives: D gene, V gene, J gene, CDR3 length, clone size, CDR3 protein, CDR3 DNA. D genes are given only for firm matches. For some rows the clone size is stated as once, few or many, or as a class when expanded; others skip it.

.	TRBV6-1	TRBJ2-1	15	few	CASSIQGWSYNEQFF	TGTGCCAGCAGTATACAGGGTTGGTCCTACAATGAGCAGTTCTTC
TRBD2	TRBV9	TRBJ2-1	17	.	CASSARSGGATSSEQFF	TGTGCCAGCAGCGCTCGTAGCGGGGGGGCCACTTCAAGTGAGCAGTTCTTC
.	TRBV5-1	TRBJ1-2	14	.	CASSANQGQDGYTF	TGCGCCAGCAGCGCGAATCAGGGCCAAGATGGCTACACCTTC
TRBD2	TRBV10-1	TRBJ2-3	15	.	CASSPLAGYTDTQYF	TGCGCCAGCAGTCCACTAGCGGGTTACACAGATACGCAGTATTTT
.	TRBV7-2	TRBJ2-5	17	.	CASSSLPAGNGGETQYF	TGTGCCAGCAGCTCTCTTCCAGCGGGCAACGGCGGGGAGACCCAGTACTTC
.	TRBV7-9	TRBJ1-1	13	.	CASTSLKSTEAFF	TGTGCCAGCACCTCCCTGAAAAGCACTGAAGCTTTCTTT
TRBD1	TRBV4-1	TRBJ1-4	15	once	CASSQTGLDNEKLFF	TGCGCCAGCAGCCAGACAGGGTTGGATAATGAAAAACTGTTTTTT
TRBD1	TRBV27	TRBJ1-2	14	.	CASSVDRDGYGYTF	TGTGCCAGCTCTGTCGACAGGGACGGCTATGGCTACACCTTC
TRBD2	TRBV7-2	TRBJ2-2	18	many	CASSSPPRGAGDTGELFF	TGTGCCAGCAGCTCCCCCCCGCGGGGGGCCGGGGACACCGGGGAGCTGTTTTTT
TRBD2	TRBV7-2	TRBJ2-5	16	many	CASSISRTGGRETQYF	TGTGCCAGCAGCATCTCGAGAACGGGGGGGAGGGAGACCCAGTACTTC
.	TRBV10-3	TRBJ1-5	14	few	CAISEDSYYQPQHF	TGTGCCATCAGTGAGGACAGCTATTATCAGCCCCAGCATTTT
TRBD1	TRBV9	TRBJ2-7	10	many	CASGDRAPNF	TGTGCCAGCGGAGACAGGGCTCCCAACTTC
.	TRBV9	TRBJ1-2	15	few	CASSVGGNNNYGYTF	TGTGCCAGCAGCGTAGGTGGAAACAATAACTATGGCTACACCTTC
TRBD1	TRBV7-6	TRBJ1-1	16	.	CASSLARTGGDTEAFF	TGTGCCAGCAGCTTAGCCCGGACAGGAGGAGACACTGAAGCTTTCTTT
TRBD2	TRBV2	TRBJ2-7	17	many	CASLGGTSGGASYEQYF	TGTGCCAGCCTAGGAGGGACTAGCGGGGGGGCCTCCTACGAGCAGTACTTC
.	TRBV18	TRBJ2-5	13	.	CASSSGLEETQYF	TGTGCCAGCTCTTCCGGGCTTGAAGAGACCCAGTACTTC
.	TRBV6-6	TRBJ1-5	14	few	CASVDSNSNQPQHF	TGTGCCAGCGTCGACAGCAATAGCAATCAGCCCCAGCATTTT